Shown below are 8 T cell receptor beta chains from a single sample sequenced in a study of T cell changes during pregnancy in multiple sclerosis. Clones were read by immunoSEQ multiplex PCR, and TCRdb kept only the in-frame ones, dropping some. This repertoire shows more than 20,000 clones, roughly 91% found once; its top ten account for about 6.8%. The sequencing used CD8+ T cells from peripheral blood mononuclear cells, collected in the third trimester of pregnancy. The source of these receptors is a female donor with multiple sclerosis, enrolled in a pregnancy study.

The rearrangement uses TRBV25-1 and TRBJ1-1; D remains ambiguous. V dropped 4 bases and J dropped 4 bases, with 10 bases sitting between them. This CDR3 spans 13 amino acids. The germline CDR1 and CDR2 sequences are MGHDK and SYGVNS. CDR3 sequence reads: CASSANGGTEAFF. DNA of the CDR3: TGTGCCAGCAGTGCTAACGGTGGCACTGAAGCTTTCTTT.

The J gene is TRBJ2-2, the V gene TRBV15; 7 nucleotides match TRBD2. The V segment lost 8 bases and the J segment 2 bases; nucleotides outside the gene matches: 2. The CDR3 is made up of 13 amino acids. From germline, CDR1 is LNHNV and CDR2 YYDKDF (reference sequence). DNA of the CDR3: TGTGCCACCGGGGAGGGTAACACCGGGGAGCTGTTTTTT. Amino acid sequence: CATGEGNTGELFF.

This clone was seen only once. V usage is TRBV30 and J usage is TRBJ2-3, with 7 positions matching TRBD1. The ends lost 4 bases at V and 2 bases at J; junction bases unmatched: 6. Germline values: CDR1 GTSNPN, CDR2 SVGIG (reference sequence). There are 14 residues in the CDR3. The CDR3 DNA follows: TGTGCCTGGACCCTGACAGGGACCACAGATACGCAGTATTTT. This sequence encodes CAWTLTGTTDTQYF.

This clone was seen a few times. The chain employs TRBV4-3 and TRBJ1-5, with D perhaps matching TRBD1 (6 bases). Germline CDR1 reads LGHNA; CDR2 reads YSLEER. The CDR3 is 15 residues long. Trimming cost V 1 base and J 5 bases, with 12 bases left between them. The CDR3 DNA follows: TGCGCCAGCAGCCAAGGGGACACTGGGGATCAGCCCCAGCATTTT. It codes for CASSQGDTGDQPQHF.

The V gene is TRBV9, the J gene TRBJ2-7; the D gene is possibly TRBD1 (6 bases). CDR3 size: 16 residues. Trimming stripped 2 bases from V and 0 bases from J, with 15 bases between. Per germline, CDR1 SGDLS and CDR2 YYNGEE. The CDR3 coding sequence is TGTGCCAGCAGCGTGAGCGGACAGCCCGACTCCTACGAGCAGTACTTC. This sequence encodes CASSVSGQPDSYEQYF.

The chain employs TRBV7-8 and TRBJ2-1; tentative D call: TRBD1 (5 bases). The germline gives CDR1 SGHVS, CDR2 FQNEAQ. V lost 6 bases and J 1 base, leaving 19 bases between the germline ends. This CDR3 has 17 residues. The CDR3 loop is CASRVGARSWSYNEQFF. The CDR3, as DNA: TGTGCCAGCAGGGTAGGGGCGCGAAGTTGGTCCTACAATGAGCAGTTCTTC.

The chain uses TRBV7-6 and TRBJ1-5; 7 bases map to TRBD1. The CDR3 extends over 14 amino acids. Germline CDR1 and CDR2: SGHVS and FNYEAQ. J lost 3 bases, V lost 5 bases, and 4 bases had no gene match. DNA of the CDR3: TGTGCCAGCAGCGCCGACAGGGCCAATCAGCCCCAGCATTTT. This codes for CASSADRANQPQHF.

The chain carries TRBV28 and TRBJ2-7, with 12 bases lining up with TRBD2. CDR3 size: 16 residues. Germline V gives CDR1 MDHEN, CDR2 SYDVKM. The J segment lost 3 bases and the V segment lost 4 bases, leaving 7 bases of the junction unmatched. CDR3 sequence: CASSSRWTSGDYEQYF. The CDR3 nucleotides are TGTGCCAGCAGTTCGAGATGGACTAGCGGGGACTACGAGCAGTACTTC.